These 24 T cell receptor beta chains originate from one sample sequenced in a study of blood T cell repertoires in COVID-19. Produced via immunoSEQ multiplex PCR; TCRdb's table is partial and in-frame only. This table holds approximately 500,000 clones, roughly 91% found once. Sequencing was done on a sample of peripheral blood. The receptors were sampled from a woman in her fifties or sixties with COVID-19, enrolled during active disease.

The CDR3 coding sequence is TGCGCCAGCAGCCCCGGGACTAGCGGGGGATCAAGGGGGGAGCTGTTTTTT. Protein sequence: CASSPGTSGGSRGELFF. The chain has TRBV5-1 and TRBJ2-2; 14 bases line up with TRBD2. The CDR3 is 17 residues long. V was pared by 4 bases and J by 8 bases, with 10 bases of the junction left unmatched. CDR1 is SGHRS and CDR2 is YFSETQ in the germline V gene.

The gene calls are TRBV5-5 and TRBJ1-6; the D gene is possibly TRBD1 (5 bases). This CDR3 has 16 residues. Between the trimmed V and J ends, which lost 2 bases and 0 bases, there was a span of 9 bases. The germline gives CDR1 SGHKS, CDR2 YYEKEE (reference sequence). CDR3: CASSFRGISYNSPLHF. As DNA, the CDR3 is TGTGCCAGCAGCTTTAGGGGAATCTCCTATAATTCACCCCTCCACTTT.

The chain combines TRBV27 with TRBJ2-3, with 11 bases that match TRBD2. V was clipped by 4 bases and J by 3 bases; unmatched bases: 3. Germline V lookup: CDR1 MNHEY, CDR2 SMNVEV (reference sequence). CDR3 length: 15 amino acids. The CDR3 here is CASSSGLAETDTQYF. Here the CDR3 DNA reads TGTGCCAGCAGTTCGGGACTAGCGGAGACAGATACGCAGTATTTT.

The chain uses TRBV6-5 and TRBJ2-5, with a weak D call TRBD2 (5 bases). Germline V CDR1 and CDR2: MNHEY, SVGAGI. Trimming stripped 0 bases from V and 4 bases from J, with 12 bases between. The CDR3 totals 15 residues. CDR3 sequence reads: CASSYSSGKGETQYF. Here the CDR3 DNA reads TGTGCCAGCAGTTACTCGTCGGGGAAAGGAGAGACCCAGTACTTC.

The chain uses TRBV18 and TRBJ1-2, with 12 positions matching TRBD1. Germline trimming cut 3 bases from V and 6 bases from J; bases unmatched to any gene: 2. This CDR3 contains 14 residues. The germline V gene encodes CDR1 KGHSH and CDR2 LQKENI. The CDR3 bases are TGTGCCAGCTCACCGGGACAGGGGGCAAATGGCTACACCTTC. Residues: CASSPGQGANGYTF.

The chain carries TRBV3-1 (or the pseudogene TRBV3-2) and TRBJ1-3; 7 bases match TRBD1. V lost 6 bases and J lost 8; bases outside the gene matches: 10. The CDR3 spans 14 residues. CDR1 LGHDT and CDR2 YNNKEL come from the germline V gene (reference sequence). The CDR3 DNA reads TGTGCCAGCAGTTACTGGGACAGCAAGGACACCATATATTTT. Amino acid sequence: CASSYWDSKDTIYF.

The chain recombines TRBV30 with TRBJ2-2, with TRBD2 identical over 11 bases. The CDR3 runs 16 residues. Germline assignment: CDR1 GTSNPN and CDR2 SVGIG (reference sequence). Trimming cost V 4 bases and J 4 bases; bases outside gene matches: 8. CDR3 DNA sequence: TGTGCCTGGAATCAACTAGCGGGGGCCACCACCGGGGAGCTGTTTTTT. It specifies CAWNQLAGATTGELFF.

This chain connects TRBV2 to TRBJ1-1; 9 bases fit TRBD1. Germline V gene data show CDR1 as SNHLY and CDR2 as FYNNEI. The CDR3 totals 14 residues. J gave up 5 bases and V 6 bases, and 7 bases lay outside the gene matches. The CDR3 protein is CASRTGGDGTEAFF. CDR3 DNA sequence: TGTGCCAGCAGAACAGGGGGCGATGGGACTGAAGCTTTCTTT.

The V call is TRBV5-1, the J call TRBJ1-1; 7 nucleotides match TRBD1. Germline assignment: CDR1 SGHRS and CDR2 YFSETQ. V lost 1 base, J lost 7 bases, and 10 bases stayed unmatched. The CDR3 covers 15 residues. Here the CDR3 reads CASSLRGRDDSEAFF. The CDR3 region has the DNA TGCGCCAGCAGCTTGAGGGGGCGCGATGACAGTGAAGCTTTCTTT.

This chain connects TRBV5-6 to TRBJ2-5, with no clear D. CDR1 is SGHDT and CDR2 is YYEEEE in the germline V gene. V lost 2 bases, J lost 5 bases, and 4 bases lay in between. This CDR3 has 11 residues. In nucleotides, the CDR3 is TGTGCCAGCAGCTTCCGGGAGACCCAGTACTTC. It encodes CASSFRETQYF.

The chain recombines TRBV9 with TRBJ1-1; D perhaps matches TRBD1 (5 bases). Germline CDR1 and CDR2: SGDLS and YYNGEE. V was cut by 3 bases and J by 7 bases, with 16 bases left in between. This CDR3 region has 14 residues. The CDR3 loop reads CASSGRGGSGEAFF. CDR3 nucleotide sequence: TGTGCCAGCAGCGGGAGGGGAGGATCCGGTGAAGCTTTCTTT.

The rearrangement joins TRBV15 to TRBJ1-4; D is perhaps TRBD1 (6 bases). CDR3 length: 17 residues. Deletions cut 6 bases from V and 2 bases from J, with 19 bases between. Germline values: CDR1 LNHNV, CDR2 YYDKDF (reference sequence). As DNA, the CDR3 is TGTGCCACCAGGCCGGGCGGCAGGGGTCCGACTAATGAAAAACTGTTTTTT. Translated, it gives CATRPGGRGPTNEKLFF.

This chain connects TRBV12-3 or TRBV12-4 to TRBJ1-3; a possible D gene is TRBD1 (5 bases). Trimming cost V 6 bases and J 0 bases, with 6 bases left between them. The CDR3 runs 13 residues. For the CDR3, the DNA is TGTGCCAGCAGGACAGACTCTGGAAACACCATATATTTT. Residues: CASRTDSGNTIYF.

The CDR3 sequence is CASSLKASGGVINEQFF. CDR3 bases: TGCGCCAGCAGCTTGAAGGCTAGCGGGGGGGTGATCAATGAGCAGTTCTTC. The rearrangement uses TRBV5-1 and TRBJ2-1; 12 nucleotides match TRBD2. V lost 1 base and J lost 6; bases outside the gene matches: 8. The CDR3 covers 17 residues. Germline V CDR1 and CDR2: SGHRS, YFSETQ. The entire variable domain, with the rest obtained from reference TRBV5-1 and TRBJ2-1, is as follows: KAGVTQTPRYLIKTRGQQVTLSCSPISGHRSVSWYQQTPGQGLQFLFEYFSETQRNKGNFPGRFSGRQFSNSRSEMNVSTLELGDSALYLCASSLKASGGVINEQFFGPGTRLTVL.

The rearrangement joins TRBV6-4 to TRBJ2-2, with D possibly being TRBD1 (6 bases). Trimming removed 0 bases at V and 2 bases at J, with 10 bases between. CDR3 length: 16 amino acids. Germline CDR1 and CDR2: MRHNA and SNTAGT. The CDR3 loop reads CASSDSGDTNTGELFF. The CDR3 DNA follows: TGTGCCAGCAGTGACTCGGGGGACACTAACACCGGGGAGCTGTTTTTT.

The V call is TRBV7-9, the J call TRBJ1-1; D is perhaps TRBD1 (5 bases). Trimming left V 5 bases short and J 3 bases short, with 7 bases between. Germline V gives CDR1 SEHNR, CDR2 FQNEAQ (reference sequence). The CDR3 has 12 amino acids. The DNA for the CDR3 is TGTGCCAGCAGCCGGGGGTACACTGAAGCTTTCTTT. Its translation: CASSRGYTEAFF.

V and J are TRBV27 and TRBJ1-4, with D perhaps matching TRBD1 (6 bases). V was pared by 8 bases and J by 0 bases, with 13 bases between. The CDR3 has 15 amino acids. The germline gives CDR1 MNHEY, CDR2 SMNVEV (reference sequence). Here the CDR3 reads CASRRTEATNEKLFF. The CDR3 bases are TGTGCCAGCCGACGGACAGAAGCAACTAATGAAAAACTGTTTTTT.

About this clone itself: Other DNA sequences of this sample code for an identical CDR3. The chain is built from TRBV5-1 and TRBJ2-3; TRBD1 matches 7 bases. Germline V gives CDR1 SGHRS, CDR2 YFSETQ. V trimming: 0 bases; J trimming: 4 bases; junction bases outside the gene matches: 2. This CDR3 contains 14 residues. CDR3 nucleotides: TGCGCCAGCAGCTTGGGGCAGGGGGCAGATACGCAGTATTTT. This translates into CASSLGQGADTQYF.

This chain links TRBV7-9 with TRBJ2-7; D is undetermined. This CDR3 comprises 11 residues. V was cut by 10 bases and J by 2 bases, with 9 bases left in between. In germline, CDR1 is SEHNR, CDR2 FQNEAQ (reference sequence). The CDR3 sequence is CATEPTYEQYF. The CDR3 DNA follows: TGTGCCACCGAGCCGACCTACGAGCAGTACTTC. Full variable domain (outside the CDR3, taken from reference TRBV7-9 and TRBJ2-7): DTGVSQNPRHKITKRGQNVTFRCDPISEHNRLYWYRQTLGQGPEFLTYFQNEAQLEKSRLLSDRFSAERPKGSFSTLEIQRTEQGDSAMYLCATEPTYEQYFGPGTRLTVT.

CDR3 region: CASSPGQGEYF. The CDR3 DNA reads as TGTGCCAGCAGTCCGGGACAGGGGGAGTACTTC. The V and J genes are TRBV6-5 and TRBJ2-7; 11 bases are shared with TRBD1. The V segment lost 5 bases and the J segment 11 bases; nucleotides outside the gene matches: 2. The CDR3 covers 11 residues. From germline, CDR1 is MNHEY and CDR2 SVGAGI.

V gene TRBV9 combines with J gene TRBJ2-1; 11 bases align to TRBD2. Germline lookup yields CDR1 SGDLS and CDR2 YYNGEE. Trimming took 0 bases from V and 9 from J; bases not matched to a gene: 5. The CDR3 contains 15 residues. CDR3 DNA sequence: TGTGCCAGCAGCGTAGAATTAGCGGGGGGGTTTGAGCAGTTCTTC. This sequence encodes CASSVELAGGFEQFF. Full variable domain (rest looked up from reference TRBV9 and TRBJ2-1): DSGVTQTPKHLITATGQRVTLRCSPRSGDLSVYWYQQSLDQGLQFLIQYYNGEERAKGNILERFSAQQFPDLHSELNLSSLELGDSALYFCASSVELAGGFEQFFGPGTRLTVL.

The chain employs TRBV10-3 and TRBJ2-1; unclear D gene. CDR1 ENHRY and CDR2 SYGVKD come from the germline V gene. The length of the CDR3 is 12 residues. The V and J ends lost 8 bases and 8 bases respectively, with 13 bases between them. CDR3 loop: CAIGWSRDEQFF. In DNA, the CDR3 is TGTGCCATCGGTTGGAGTCGGGATGAGCAGTTCTTC.

V and J are TRBV2 and TRBJ2-3, with a weak D call TRBD1 (6 bases). From germline, CDR1 is SNHLY and CDR2 FYNNEI. This CDR3 is built from 11 residues. The V end lost 11 bases, the J end lost 6 bases, and 12 bases lay between the germline ends. The CDR3, as DNA: TGTGCCGGGCGACAGGTGGATACGCAGTATTTT. Residues: CAGRQVDTQYF.

This rearrangement joins TRBV9 to TRBJ2-2; TRBD2 agrees at 13 bases. CDR1 and CDR2 (germline): SGDLS, YYNGEE. This CDR3 is 15 amino acids long. V shed 3 bases, J shed 6 bases, and the junction held 2 bases outside the gene matches. As DNA, the CDR3 is TGTGCCAGCAGCGATGGACTAGCGGGGGCCGGGGAGCTGTTTTTT. Translation: CASSDGLAGAGELFF.